The T cell receptor beta chain under discussion was sequenced for a study of PD-1 blockade in classical Hodgkin lymphoma. Study results and caveats: Complete responders matched newly diagnosed patients in baseline diversity. Diminished baseline TCR diversity has been reported in newly diagnosed patients relative to healthy donors.

Time point here: cycle 4 day 1 (C4D1), after six to seven weeks of nivolumab. With no exception, relapse followed autologous stem cell transplantation in all patients, and brentuximab vedotin exposure varied. As for this clone: The antigen is unknown.

Sequenced by immunoSEQ multiplex PCR; TCRdb stores in-frame clones only, minus some. The sample lists 100,000 to 120,000 clones, about 92% seen once, with 15% to 20% in the top ten. This clonotype was obtained from a human donor with classical Hodgkin lymphoma. The specimen was peripheral blood mononuclear cells (PBMCs), collected before the fourth cycle of nivolumab.

The CDR3 spells CAWSSPLLVEGYTF. The DNA for the CDR3 is TGTGCCTGGAGTTCACCCCTGCTAGTGGAAGGCTACACCTTC. The chain combines TRBV30 with TRBJ1-2; D unresolved. CDR1 is GTSNPN, CDR2 SVGIG, per germline (reference sequence). This CDR3 is 14 amino acids long. Between the trimmed V and J ends, which lost 2 bases and 8 bases, there was a span of 18 bases. The complete variable domain, with remaining parts taken from reference TRBV30 and TRBJ1-2, reads SQTIHQWPATLVQPVGSPLSLECTVEGTSNPNLYWYRQAAGRGLQLLFYSVGIGQISSEVPQNLSASRPQDRQFILSSKKLLLSDSGFYLCAWSSPLLVEGYTFGSGTRLTVV.